The T cell receptor beta chain under discussion was sequenced for a study of blood T cell repertoires in COVID-19. In the study overall: Donors in the United States, Italy and Spain gave samples during acute or convalescent COVID-19. Nucleic acid was either cDNA or gDNA, and it came from T cells, B-cell-depleted T cells, or PBMCs.

In the authors' workflow: Amplifying reference gene primers gave estimates of nucleated cell counts. Produced via immunoSEQ multiplex PCR; TCRdb's table is partial and in-frame only. The DNA was the basis for D and trimming; V, J and clone size are from that table. The table records 250,000 to 350,000 clones, roughly 84% of them present only once. The germline CDR1 and CDR2 sequences are SGHTA and FQGTGA. V lost 1 base, J lost 1 base, and 10 bases lay in between. The CDR3 is 15 amino acids. This TCR was recovered from a human donor with COVID-19, enrolled during active disease. The donor label of this sample is uncertain. The chain couples TRBV7-3 to TRBJ1-1, with D perhaps matching TRBD1 (5 bases). Specimen: peripheral blood. This chain's CDR3 is CASSLMAGSNTEAFF. The CDR3 DNA reads as TGTGCCAGCAGCTTAATGGCAGGGTCGAACACTGAAGCTTTCTTT.